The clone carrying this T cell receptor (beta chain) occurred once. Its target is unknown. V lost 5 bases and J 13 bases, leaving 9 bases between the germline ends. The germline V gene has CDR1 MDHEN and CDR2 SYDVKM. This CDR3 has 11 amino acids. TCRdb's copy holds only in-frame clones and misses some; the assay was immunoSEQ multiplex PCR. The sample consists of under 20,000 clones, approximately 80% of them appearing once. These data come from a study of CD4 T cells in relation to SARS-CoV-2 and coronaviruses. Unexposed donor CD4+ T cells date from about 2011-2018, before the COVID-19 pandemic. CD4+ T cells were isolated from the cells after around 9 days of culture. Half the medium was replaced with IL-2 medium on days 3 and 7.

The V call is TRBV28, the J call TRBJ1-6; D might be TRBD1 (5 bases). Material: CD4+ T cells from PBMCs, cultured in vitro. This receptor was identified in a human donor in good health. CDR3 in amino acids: CASSNRDPLHF. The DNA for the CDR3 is TGTGCCAGCAGTAACCGGGACCCCCTCCACTTT.